This TCR beta chain was sequenced in a study of T-cell memory formation after mild COVID-19. Study-level information: TCR clusters largely stayed donor specific. Regarding the study as a whole: Contracting clones from day 15 to 85 had balanced CD4/CD8; later expanders favoured CD4+. Cross-reactive memory appears to have joined, as suggested by some responding clones showing up in pre-infection memory.

One entry per CDR3 protein results from TCRdb running MiXCR on the 5' RACE reads. The table lists 200,000 or so distinct CDR3 sequences, around 15% of them singletons. In its sample, this clonotype was seen a few times. The target antigen is unknown. This CDR3 has 17 residues. Trimming pared 3 bases from V and 4 bases from J, leaving 21 bases between. V and J are TRBV12-3 or TRBV12-4 and TRBJ2-5, with D possibly being TRBD1 or TRBD2 (5 bases each). The clonotype comes from an adult woman who had mild COVID-19 (a few samples of this study predate the infection). Cell type and time point are not known. Sample: PBMCs or a T cell subset sorted from them (not recorded which). CDR3 residues: CASSFLLGTATPETQYF. CDR3 nucleotide sequence: TGTGCCAGCAGTTTCCTCCTCGGGACCGCCACACCAGAGACCCAGTACTTC.